This TCR beta chain stems from a study of blood T cell repertoires in COVID-19. Study details: The analysed material was cDNA or gDNA that came from T cells, B-cell-depleted T cells, or PBMCs.

This CDR3 has 13 amino acids. The V end lost 3 bases, the J end lost 7 bases, and 9 bases lay between the germline ends. In germline, CDR1 is SGHAT, CDR2 FQNNGV. Some clones are missing from TCRdb's copy, which holds only in-frame ones; the method was immunoSEQ multiplex PCR. The sample includes some 120,000 clones, over 75% of them seen just once. The rearrangement links TRBV11-2 to TRBJ1-4; TRBD1 might be the D (5 bases). This sequence originates from a man at least 80 years old with active or convalescent COVID-19. The sequencing input was peripheral blood. The CDR3 sequence: CASSFRGGEKLFF. CDR3 coding DNA: TGTGCCAGCAGCTTCCGGGGGGGTGAAAAACTGTTTTTT. The complete variable domain, with remaining parts taken from reference TRBV11-2 and TRBJ1-4, reads EAGVAQSPRYKIIEKRQSVAFWCNPISGHATLYWYQQILGQGPKLLIQFQNNGVVDDSQLPKDRFSAERLKGVDSTLKIQPAKLEDSAVYLCASSFRGGEKLFFGSGTQLSVL.